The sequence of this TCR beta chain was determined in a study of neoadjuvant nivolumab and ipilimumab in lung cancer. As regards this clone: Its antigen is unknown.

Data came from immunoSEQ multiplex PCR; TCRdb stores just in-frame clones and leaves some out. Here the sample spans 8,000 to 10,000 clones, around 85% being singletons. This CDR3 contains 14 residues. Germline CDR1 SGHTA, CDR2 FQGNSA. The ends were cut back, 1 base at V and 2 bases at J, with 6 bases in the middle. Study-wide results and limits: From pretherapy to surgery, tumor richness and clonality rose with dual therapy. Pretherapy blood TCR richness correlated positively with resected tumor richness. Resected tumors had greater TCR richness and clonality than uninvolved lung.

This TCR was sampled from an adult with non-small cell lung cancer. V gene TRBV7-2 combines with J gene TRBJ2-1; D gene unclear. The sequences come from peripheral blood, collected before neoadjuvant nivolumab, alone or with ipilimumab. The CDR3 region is CASSLDGTYNEQFF. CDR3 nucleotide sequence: TGTGCCAGCAGCTTAGATGGCACCTACAATGAGCAGTTCTTC.